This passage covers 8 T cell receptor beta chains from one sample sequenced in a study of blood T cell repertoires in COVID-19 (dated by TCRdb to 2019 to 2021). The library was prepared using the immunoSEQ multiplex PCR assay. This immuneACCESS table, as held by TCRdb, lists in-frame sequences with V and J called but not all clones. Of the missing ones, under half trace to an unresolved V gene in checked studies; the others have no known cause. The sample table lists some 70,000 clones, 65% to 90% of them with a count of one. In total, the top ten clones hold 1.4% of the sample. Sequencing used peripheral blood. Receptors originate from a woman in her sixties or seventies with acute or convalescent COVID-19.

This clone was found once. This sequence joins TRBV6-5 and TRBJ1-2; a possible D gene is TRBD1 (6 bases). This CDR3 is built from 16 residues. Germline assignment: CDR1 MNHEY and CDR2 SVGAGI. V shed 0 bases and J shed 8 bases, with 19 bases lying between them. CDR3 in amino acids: CASSYSNQGLKRGYTF. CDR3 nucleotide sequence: TGTGCCAGCAGTTACTCGAATCAGGGGTTAAAAAGGGGCTACACCTTC.

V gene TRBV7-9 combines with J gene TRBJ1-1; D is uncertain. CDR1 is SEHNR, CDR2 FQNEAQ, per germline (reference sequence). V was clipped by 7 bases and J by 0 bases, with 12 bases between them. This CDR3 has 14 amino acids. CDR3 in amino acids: CASNFGRMNTEAFF. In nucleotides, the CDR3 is TGTGCCAGCAACTTCGGCAGGATGAACACTGAAGCTTTCTTT.

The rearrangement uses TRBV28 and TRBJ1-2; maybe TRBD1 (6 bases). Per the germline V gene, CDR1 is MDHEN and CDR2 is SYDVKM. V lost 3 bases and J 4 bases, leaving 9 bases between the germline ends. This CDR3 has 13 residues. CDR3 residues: CASSFGQFYGYTF. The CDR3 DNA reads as TGTGCCAGCAGTTTCGGACAGTTCTATGGCTACACCTTC.

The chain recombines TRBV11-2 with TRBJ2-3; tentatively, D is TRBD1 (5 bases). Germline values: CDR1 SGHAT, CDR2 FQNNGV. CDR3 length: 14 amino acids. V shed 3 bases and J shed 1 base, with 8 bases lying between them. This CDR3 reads CASSFWGRTDTQYF. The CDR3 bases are TGTGCCAGCAGCTTCTGGGGCCGCACAGATACGCAGTATTTT.

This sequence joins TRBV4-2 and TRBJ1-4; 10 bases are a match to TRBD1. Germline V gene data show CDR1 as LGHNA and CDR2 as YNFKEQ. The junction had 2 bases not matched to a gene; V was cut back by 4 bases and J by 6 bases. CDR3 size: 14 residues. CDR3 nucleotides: TGTGCCAGCAGCCTGGACAGGGGGGATGAAAAACTGTTTTTT. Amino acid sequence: CASSLDRGDEKLFF.

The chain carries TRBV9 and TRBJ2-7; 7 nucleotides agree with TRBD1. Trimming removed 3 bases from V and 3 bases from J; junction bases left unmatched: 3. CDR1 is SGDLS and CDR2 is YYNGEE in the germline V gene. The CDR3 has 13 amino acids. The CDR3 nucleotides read TGTGCCAGCAGCGGAGGGGACAGCTACGAGCAGTACTTC. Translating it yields CASSGGDSYEQYF. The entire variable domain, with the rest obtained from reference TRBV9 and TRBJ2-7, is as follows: DSGVTQTPKHLITATGQRVTLRCSPRSGDLSVYWYQQSLDQGLQFLIQYYNGEERAKGNILERFSAQQFPDLHSELNLSSLELGDSALYFCASSGGDSYEQYFGPGTRLTVT.

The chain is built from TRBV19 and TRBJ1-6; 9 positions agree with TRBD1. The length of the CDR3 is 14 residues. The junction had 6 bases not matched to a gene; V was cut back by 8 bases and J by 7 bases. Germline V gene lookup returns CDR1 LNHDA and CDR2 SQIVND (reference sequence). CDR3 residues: CASQDRGGNSPLHF. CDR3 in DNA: TGTGCCAGTCAGGACAGGGGAGGAAATTCACCCCTCCACTTT.

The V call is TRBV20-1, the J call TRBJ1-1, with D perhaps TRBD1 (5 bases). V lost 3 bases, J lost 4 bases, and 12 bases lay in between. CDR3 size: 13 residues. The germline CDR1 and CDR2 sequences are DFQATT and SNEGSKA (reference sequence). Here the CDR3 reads CSASSGQRTEAFF. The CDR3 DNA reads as TGCAGTGCTAGTTCAGGGCAGCGCACTGAAGCTTTCTTT.